Listed below are T cell receptor beta chains from one sample, sequenced in a study of metastatic and nonmetastatic thyroid tumors. TCRdb re-analyzed the PCR reads using MiXCR. The data show about 40,000 clones, about 13% seen once. Sequenced input: blood. The receptors here all came from a female donor with papillary thyroid cancer or a benign thyroid nodule (not recorded which). Some clones in this sample may be carry-over from other donors' samples. CDR3s include the opening cysteine and the closing phenylalanine or tryptophan. D genes are given only for firm matches. Size is stated for part of the rows, as once, few or many counts, or as a class when the clone is expanded.

>TRBV11-1|many|TRBD2|TRBJ2-5
CASSLLAGGPGETQYF
TGTGCCAGCAGCTTGCTAGCGGGAGGGCCGGGGGAGACCCAGTACTTC
>TRBV11-1|few|-|TRBJ1-3
CASSLAGSSSNENTIYF
TGTGCCAGCAGCTTAGCGGGCAGTTCCTCAAACGAAAACACCATATATTTT
>TRBV7-2|many|-|TRBJ1-2
CASSLARVGYGYTF
TGTGCCAGCAGCTTAGCCCGGGTTGGGTATGGCTACACCTTC
>TRBV3-1|many|TRBD2|TRBJ2-7
CASSHGLAGYEQYF
TGTGCCAGCAGCCACGGACTAGCGGGGTACGAGCAGTACTTC
>TRBV6-1|many|-|TRBJ1-1
CASRKSIPQNTEAFF
TGTGCCAGCAGAAAGTCTATCCCCCAGAACACTGAAGCTTTCTTT
>TRBV6-1|medium-sized|TRBD1|TRBJ1-6
CASSRGTENSPLHF
TGTGCCAGCAGTCGGGGGACAGAGAATTCACCCCTCCACTTT
>TRBV5-1|-|-|TRBJ2-3
CASSYGYAGTTNTDTQYF
TGCGCCAGCAGCTACGGTTACGCGGGGACAACTAACACGGATACGCAGTATTTT
>TRBV6-6|many|TRBD2|TRBJ2-1
CTSRGLGTSGRGEQFF
TGTACCAGCAGGGGCTTAGGGACTAGCGGGAGGGGTGAGCAGTTCTTC
>TRBV20-1|many|-|TRBJ1-1
CSARDHRVNTEAFF
TGCAGTGCTAGAGATCACAGGGTGAACACTGAAGCTTTCTTT
>TRBV20-1|-|-|TRBJ1-5
CSAIRGERNQPQHF
TGCAGTGCCATCAGAGGGGAACGCAATCAGCCCCAGCATTTT
>TRBV25-1|many|-|TRBJ2-1
CASRFDLYNEQFF
TGTGCCAGCAGGTTTGACCTCTACAATGAGCAGTTCTTC
>TRBV11-1|many|TRBD2|TRBJ2-2
CASSLEFLAANTGELFF
TGTGCCAGCAGCTTAGAGTTTCTAGCGGCGAACACCGGGGAGCTGTTTTTT
>TRBV6-1|few|-|TRBJ1-2
CASSFAGEGPRYGYTF
TGTGCCAGCAGCTTCGCCGGGGAGGGGCCCCGCTATGGCTACACCTTC
>TRBV29-1|many|TRBD1|TRBJ1-5
CSVVPGQGNQPQHF
TGCAGCGTTGTGCCGGGACAGGGGAATCAGCCCCAGCATTTT
>TRBV20-1|many|-|TRBJ1-6
CSARDLIRGADSPLHF
TGCAGTGCTAGAGATCTAATACGGGGGGCGGATTCACCCCTCCACTTT
>TRBV7-3|many|TRBD2|TRBJ2-3
CASSLERETDTQYF
TGTGCCAGCAGCCTTGAGCGGGAAACAGATACGCAGTATTTT
>TRBV6-1|medium-sized|TRBD1|TRBJ1-3
CASIQTGAGNTIYF
TGTGCCAGCATCCAGACAGGGGCTGGAAACACCATATATTTT
>TRBV19|many|-|TRBJ1-6
CASSIDQGSNSPLHF
TGTGCCAGTAGTATAGATCAGGGGAGTAATTCACCCCTCCACTTT
>TRBV5-1|many|-|TRBJ1-1
CASSLSDSLLNTEAFF
TGCGCCAGCAGCTTATCCGACAGCCTTCTTAACACTGAAGCTTTCTTT
>TRBV28|many|-|TRBJ1-3
CASSLEGHHFSGNTIYF
TGTGCCAGCAGTTTGGAGGGACACCATTTCTCTGGAAACACCATATATTTT
>TRBV19|many|TRBD1|TRBJ1-2
CASSRDRDPYGYTF
TGTGCCAGTAGCCGCGACAGGGATCCCTATGGCTACACCTTC
>TRBV28|-|-|TRBJ1-2
CAGRTREIVGSYGHTF
TGTGCCGGCAGGACTAGAGAGATAGTGGGCAGCTATGGCCACACCTTC